The present T cell receptor (beta chain) was sequenced within a study of blood T cell repertoires in COVID-19. TCRdb's table, derived via immunoSEQ multiplex PCR, lists solely in-frame clones and lacks some. Of fewer than 110,000 clones in the sample, roughly 84% were seen once. The CDR3 has 14 amino acids. Germline CDR1 reads KGHSH; CDR2 reads LQKENI. V gave up 9 bases and J gave up 0 bases, with 13 bases separating them. The TCR was taken from a human donor in a cohort sampled during active COVID-19. The sequencing sample was made of peripheral blood. V usage is TRBV18 and J usage is TRBJ2-3; tentatively, D is TRBD1 (5 bases). The chain's CDR3 is CASFKTASTDTQYF. The CDR3, as DNA: TGTGCCAGTTTTAAGACAGCTAGCACAGATACGCAGTATTTT.